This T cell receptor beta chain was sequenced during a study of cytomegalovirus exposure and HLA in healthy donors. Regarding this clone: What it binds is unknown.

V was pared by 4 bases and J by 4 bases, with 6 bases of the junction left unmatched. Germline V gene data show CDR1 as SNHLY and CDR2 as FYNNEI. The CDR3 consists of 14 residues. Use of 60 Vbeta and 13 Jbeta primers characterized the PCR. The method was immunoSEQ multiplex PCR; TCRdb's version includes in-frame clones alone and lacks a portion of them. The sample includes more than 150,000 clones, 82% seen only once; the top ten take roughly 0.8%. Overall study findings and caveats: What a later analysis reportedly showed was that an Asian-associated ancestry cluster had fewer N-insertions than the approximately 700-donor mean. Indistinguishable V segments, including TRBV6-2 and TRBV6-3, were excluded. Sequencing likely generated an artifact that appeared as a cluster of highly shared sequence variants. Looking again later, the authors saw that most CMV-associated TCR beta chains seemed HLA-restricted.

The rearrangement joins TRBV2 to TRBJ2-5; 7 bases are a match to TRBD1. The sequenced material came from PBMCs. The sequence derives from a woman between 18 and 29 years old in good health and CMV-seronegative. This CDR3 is CASSVDRATETQYF. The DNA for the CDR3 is TGTGCCAGCAGTGTCGACAGGGCGACAGAGACCCAGTACTTC.